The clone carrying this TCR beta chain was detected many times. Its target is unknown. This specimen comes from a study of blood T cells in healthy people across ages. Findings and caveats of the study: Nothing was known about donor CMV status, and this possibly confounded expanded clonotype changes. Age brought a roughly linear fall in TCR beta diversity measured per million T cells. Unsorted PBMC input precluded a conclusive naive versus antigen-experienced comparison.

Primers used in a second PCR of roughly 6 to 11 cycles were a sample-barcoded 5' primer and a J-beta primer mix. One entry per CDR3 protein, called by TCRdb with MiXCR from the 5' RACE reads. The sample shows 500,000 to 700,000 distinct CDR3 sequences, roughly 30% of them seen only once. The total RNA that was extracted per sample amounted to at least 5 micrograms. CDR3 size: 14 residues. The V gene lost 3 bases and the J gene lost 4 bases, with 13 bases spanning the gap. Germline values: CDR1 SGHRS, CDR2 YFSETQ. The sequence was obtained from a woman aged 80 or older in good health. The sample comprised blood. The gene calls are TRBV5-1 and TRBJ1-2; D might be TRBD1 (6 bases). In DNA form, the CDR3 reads TGCGCCAGCAGCTGGCTGGGGGCTTCCTATGGCTACACCTTC. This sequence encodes CASSWLGASYGYTF.